The text below deals with one T cell receptor (beta chain). The data belong to a study of blood T cell repertoires in COVID-19. The assay was immunoSEQ multiplex PCR, and TCRdb's table has in-frame clones only and misses some. The data contain more than 100,000 clones, roughly four fifths of them singletons. This clonotype was sampled from a man aged 35 to 55 with acute COVID-19. Material: PBMCs or T cells enriched from blood (not recorded which).

CDR3 residues: CASSLRTGPEVETQYF. CDR3 sequence (DNA): TGTGCCAGCAGCTTACGGACAGGTCCGGAGGTGGAGACCCAGTACTTC. The chain combines TRBV7-6 with TRBJ2-5, with 7 positions matching TRBD1. This CDR3 has 16 amino acids. V lost 2 bases and J lost 5; bases outside the gene matches: 11. Germline lookup yields CDR1 SGHVS and CDR2 FNYEAQ.